The subject of this entry is one T cell receptor beta chain. Clones were read by immunoSEQ multiplex PCR, and TCRdb kept only the in-frame ones, dropping some. The table counts fewer than 200,000 clones; more than 2% lies in the top ten. This entry is derived from a study of control samples from healthy donors and cancer patients. Germline V gives CDR1 SGHDT, CDR2 YYEEEE. This CDR3 region has 14 residues. V lost 1 base and J 3 bases, leaving 10 bases between the germline ends. The gene calls are TRBV5-6 and TRBJ1-2; possibly TRBD1 for D (5 bases). Sequenced input: blood. This sequence originates from a woman aged 25 to 39 in good health. The CDR3 protein is CASSLYGTYYGYTF. Written as DNA, the CDR3 is TGTGCCAGCAGCTTGTACGGGACCTACTATGGCTACACCTTC.